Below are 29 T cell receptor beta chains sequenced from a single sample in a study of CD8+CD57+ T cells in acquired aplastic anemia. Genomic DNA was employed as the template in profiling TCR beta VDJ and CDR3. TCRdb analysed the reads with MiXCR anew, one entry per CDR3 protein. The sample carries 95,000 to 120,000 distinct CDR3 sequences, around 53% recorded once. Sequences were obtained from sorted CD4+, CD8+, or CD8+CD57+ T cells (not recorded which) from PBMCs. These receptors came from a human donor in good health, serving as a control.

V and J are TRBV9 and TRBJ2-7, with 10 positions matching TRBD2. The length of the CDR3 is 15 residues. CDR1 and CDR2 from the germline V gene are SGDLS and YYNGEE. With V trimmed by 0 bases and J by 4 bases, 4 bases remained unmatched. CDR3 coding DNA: TGTGCCAGCAGCGTAGGTCGGACTAGCGGATACGAGCAGTACTTC. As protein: CASSVGRTSGYEQYF.

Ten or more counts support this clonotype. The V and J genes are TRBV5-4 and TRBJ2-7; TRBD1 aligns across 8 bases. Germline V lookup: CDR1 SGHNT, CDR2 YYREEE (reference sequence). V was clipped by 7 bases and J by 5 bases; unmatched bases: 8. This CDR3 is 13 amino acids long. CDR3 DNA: TGTGCCAGCGGCTACAGGGGGAAACACGAGCAGTACTTC. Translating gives CASGYRGKHEQYF.

The DNA for the CDR3 is TGTGCCAGCAGCTTAAATGAGCGGGGGGGAGATGAGCAGTTCTTC. This translates into CASSLNERGGDEQFF. The rearrangement joins TRBV7-8 to TRBJ2-1; TRBD2 matches 10 bases. Germline lookup yields CDR1 SGHVS and CDR2 FQNEAQ. The length of the CDR3 is 15 residues. V shed 2 bases, J shed 8 bases, and the junction held 6 bases outside the gene matches.

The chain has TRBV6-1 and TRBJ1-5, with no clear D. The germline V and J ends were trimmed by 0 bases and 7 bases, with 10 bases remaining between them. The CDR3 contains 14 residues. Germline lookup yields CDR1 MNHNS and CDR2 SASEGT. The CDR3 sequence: CASSEAWSKQPQHF. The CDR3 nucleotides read TGTGCCAGCAGTGAAGCTTGGTCAAAACAGCCCCAGCATTTT.

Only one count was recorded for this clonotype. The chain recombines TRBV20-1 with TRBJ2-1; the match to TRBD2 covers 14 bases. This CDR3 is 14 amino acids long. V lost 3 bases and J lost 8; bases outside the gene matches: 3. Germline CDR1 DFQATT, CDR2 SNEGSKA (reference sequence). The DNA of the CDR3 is TGCAGTGCTAGGACTAGCGGGGGGGCCGATGAGCAGTTCTTC. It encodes CSARTSGGADEQFF.

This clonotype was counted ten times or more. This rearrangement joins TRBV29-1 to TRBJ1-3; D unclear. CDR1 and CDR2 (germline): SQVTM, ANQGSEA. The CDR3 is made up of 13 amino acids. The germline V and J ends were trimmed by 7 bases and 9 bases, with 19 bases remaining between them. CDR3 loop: CSEPQGGKGTIYF. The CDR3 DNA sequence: TGCAGCGAGCCCCAAGGAGGGAAGGGCACCATATATTTT.

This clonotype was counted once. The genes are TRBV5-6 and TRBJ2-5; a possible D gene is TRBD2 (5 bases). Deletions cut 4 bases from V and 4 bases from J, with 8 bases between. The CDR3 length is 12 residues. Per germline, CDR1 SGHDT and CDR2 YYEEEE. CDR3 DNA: TGTGCCAGCAGCGACCGGGGAGAGACCCAGTACTTC. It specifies CASSDRGETQYF.

The CDR3 reads CASSSVAGGRSRYF. In DNA form, the CDR3 reads TGTGCCAGCAGCTCGGTGGCAGGGGGCCGTTCTCGGTACTTC. The V call is TRBV7-2, the J call TRBJ2-5, with 8 bases matching TRBD1. The ends lost 4 bases at V and 13 bases at J; junction bases unmatched: 14. This CDR3 is built from 14 residues. Looked up from germline, CDR1 is SGHTA and CDR2 is FQGNSA. The entire variable domain, with the rest obtained from reference TRBV7-2 and TRBJ2-5, is as follows: GAGVSQSPSNKVTEKGKDVELRCDPISGHTALYWYRQSLGQGLEFLIYFQGNSAPDKSGLPSDRFSAERTGGSVSTLTIQRTQQEDSAVYLCASSSVAGGRSRYFGPGTRLLVL.

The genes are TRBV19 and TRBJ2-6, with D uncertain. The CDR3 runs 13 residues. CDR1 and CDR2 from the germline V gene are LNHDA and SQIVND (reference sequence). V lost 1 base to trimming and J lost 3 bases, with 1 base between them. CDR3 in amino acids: CASSIGGANVLTF. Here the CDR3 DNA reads TGTGCCAGTAGTATAGGTGGGGCCAACGTCCTGACTTTC. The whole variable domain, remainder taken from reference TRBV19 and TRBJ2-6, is DGGITQSPKYLFRKEGQNVTLSCEQNLNHDAMYWYRQDPGQGLRLIYYSQIVNDFQKGDIAEGYSVSREKKESFPLTVTSAQKNPTAFYLCASSIGGANVLTFGAGSRLTVL.

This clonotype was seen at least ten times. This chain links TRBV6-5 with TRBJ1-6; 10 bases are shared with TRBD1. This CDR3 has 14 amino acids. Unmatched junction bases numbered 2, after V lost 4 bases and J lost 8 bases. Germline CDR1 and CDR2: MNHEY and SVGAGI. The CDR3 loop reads CASSWDRGYSPLHF. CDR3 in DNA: TGTGCCAGCAGTTGGGACAGGGGATATTCACCCCTCCACTTT.

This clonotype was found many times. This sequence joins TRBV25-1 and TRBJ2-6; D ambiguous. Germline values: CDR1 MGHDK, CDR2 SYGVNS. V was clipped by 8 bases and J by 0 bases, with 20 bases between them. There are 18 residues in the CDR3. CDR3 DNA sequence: TGTGCCAGCCAACCAATATCTGCGGCTTTCTCTGGGGCCAACGTCCTGACTTTC. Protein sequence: CASQPISAAFSGANVLTF.

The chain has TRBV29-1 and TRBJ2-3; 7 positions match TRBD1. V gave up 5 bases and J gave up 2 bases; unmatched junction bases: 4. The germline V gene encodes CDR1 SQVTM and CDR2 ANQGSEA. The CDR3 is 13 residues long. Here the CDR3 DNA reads TGCAGCGTTCTCAGGGGGACCACAGATACGCAGTATTTT. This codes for CSVLRGTTDTQYF.

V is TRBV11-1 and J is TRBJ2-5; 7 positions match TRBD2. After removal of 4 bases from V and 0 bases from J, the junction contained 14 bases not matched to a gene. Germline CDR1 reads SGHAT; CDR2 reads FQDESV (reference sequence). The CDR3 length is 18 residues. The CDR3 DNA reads TGTGCCAGCAGCTCATACCCCGGGACTAAACCTTACCAAGAGACCCAGTACTTC. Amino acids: CASSSYPGTKPYQETQYF. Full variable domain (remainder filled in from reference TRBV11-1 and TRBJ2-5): EAEVAQSPRYKITEKSQAVAFWCDPISGHATLYWYRQILGQGPELLVQFQDESVVDDSQLPKDRFSAERLKGVDSTLKIQPAELGDSAMYLCASSSYPGTKPYQETQYFGPGTRLLVL.

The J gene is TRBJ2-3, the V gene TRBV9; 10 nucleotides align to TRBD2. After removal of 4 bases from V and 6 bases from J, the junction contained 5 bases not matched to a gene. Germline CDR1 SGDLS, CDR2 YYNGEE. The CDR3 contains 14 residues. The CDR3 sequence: CASSPRTSGDTQYF. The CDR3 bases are TGTGCCAGCAGCCCACGGACTAGCGGCGATACGCAGTATTTT.

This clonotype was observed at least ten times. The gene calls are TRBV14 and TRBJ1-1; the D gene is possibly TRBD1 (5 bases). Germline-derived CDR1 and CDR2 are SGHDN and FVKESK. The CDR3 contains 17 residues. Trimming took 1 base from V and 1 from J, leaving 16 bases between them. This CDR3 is CASSQVTIQAGNTEAFF. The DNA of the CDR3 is TGTGCCAGCAGCCAAGTCACTATACAGGCGGGGAACACTGAAGCTTTCTTT.

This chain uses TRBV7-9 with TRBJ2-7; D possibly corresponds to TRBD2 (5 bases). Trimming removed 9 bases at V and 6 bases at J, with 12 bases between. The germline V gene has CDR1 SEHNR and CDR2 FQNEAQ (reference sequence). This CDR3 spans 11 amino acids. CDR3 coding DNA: TGTGCCAGGGAGGAGTTCGGCGAGCAGTACTTC. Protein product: CAREEFGEQYF.

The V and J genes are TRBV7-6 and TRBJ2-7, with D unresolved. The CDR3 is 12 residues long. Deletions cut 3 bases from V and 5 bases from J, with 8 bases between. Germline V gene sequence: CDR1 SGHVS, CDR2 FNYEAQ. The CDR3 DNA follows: TGTGCCAGCAGCTTGTCTCCCGACGAGCAGTACTTC. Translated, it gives CASSLSPDEQYF.

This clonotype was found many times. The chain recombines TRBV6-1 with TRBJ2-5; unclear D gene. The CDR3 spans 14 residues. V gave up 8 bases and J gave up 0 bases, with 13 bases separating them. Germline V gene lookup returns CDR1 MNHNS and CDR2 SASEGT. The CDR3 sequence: CASSKSPYQETQYF. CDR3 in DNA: TGTGCCAGCTCTAAATCACCTTACCAAGAGACCCAGTACTTC.

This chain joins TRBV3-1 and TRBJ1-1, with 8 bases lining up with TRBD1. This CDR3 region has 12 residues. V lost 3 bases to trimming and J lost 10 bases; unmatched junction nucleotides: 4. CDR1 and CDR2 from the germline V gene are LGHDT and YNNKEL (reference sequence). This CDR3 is CASSHDRGAAFF. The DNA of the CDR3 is TGTGCCAGCAGCCATGACAGGGGAGCAGCTTTCTTT.

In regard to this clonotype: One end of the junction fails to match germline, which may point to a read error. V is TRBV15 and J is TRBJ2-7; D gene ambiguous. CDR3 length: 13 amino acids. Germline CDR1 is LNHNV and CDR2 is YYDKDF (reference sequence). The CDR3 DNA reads TGTGCCGCCAGCAGAGATAACGGCTACGAGCAGTACTTC. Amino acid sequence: CAASRDNGYEQYF.

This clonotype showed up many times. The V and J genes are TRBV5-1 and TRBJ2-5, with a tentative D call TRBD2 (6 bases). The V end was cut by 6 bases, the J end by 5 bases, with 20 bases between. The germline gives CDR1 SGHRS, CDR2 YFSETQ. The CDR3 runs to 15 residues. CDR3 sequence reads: CASTPVPLEGETQYF. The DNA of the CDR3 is TGCGCCAGCACCCCCGTCCCCTTGGAGGGGGAGACCCAGTACTTC.

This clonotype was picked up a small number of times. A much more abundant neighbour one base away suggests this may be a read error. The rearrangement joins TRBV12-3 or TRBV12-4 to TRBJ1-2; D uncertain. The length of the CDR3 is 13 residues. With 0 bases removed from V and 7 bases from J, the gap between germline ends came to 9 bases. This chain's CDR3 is CASSLARWGGYTF. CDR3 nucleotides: TGTGCCAGCAGTTTAGCCAGGTGGGGTGGCTACACCTTC.

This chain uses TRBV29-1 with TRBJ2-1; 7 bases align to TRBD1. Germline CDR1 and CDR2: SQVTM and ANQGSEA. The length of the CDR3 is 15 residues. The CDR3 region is CSVSQGRGPYNEQFF. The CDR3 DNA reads TGCAGTGTTTCACAGGGGCGCGGACCCTACAATGAGCAGTTCTTC.

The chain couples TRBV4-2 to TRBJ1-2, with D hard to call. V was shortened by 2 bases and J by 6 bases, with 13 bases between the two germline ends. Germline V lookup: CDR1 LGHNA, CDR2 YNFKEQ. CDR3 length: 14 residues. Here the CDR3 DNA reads TGTGCCAGCAGCCAAATGGGCCTGGAGGATGGCTACACCTTC. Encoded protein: CASSQMGLEDGYTF.

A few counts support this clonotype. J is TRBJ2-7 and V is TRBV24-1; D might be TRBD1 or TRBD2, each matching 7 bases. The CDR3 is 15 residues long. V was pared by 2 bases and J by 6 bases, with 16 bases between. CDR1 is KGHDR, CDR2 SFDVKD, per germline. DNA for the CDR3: TGTGCCACCAGTGATTCGCAACAGGGGAGGGGCGAGCAGTACTTC. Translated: CATSDSQQGRGEQYF.

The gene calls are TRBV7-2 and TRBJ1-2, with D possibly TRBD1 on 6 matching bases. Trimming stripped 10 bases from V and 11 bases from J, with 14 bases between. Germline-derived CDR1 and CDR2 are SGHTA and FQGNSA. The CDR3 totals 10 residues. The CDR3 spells CATRGGGYTF. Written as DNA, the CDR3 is TGTGCCACAAGGGGGGGCGGATACACCTTC.

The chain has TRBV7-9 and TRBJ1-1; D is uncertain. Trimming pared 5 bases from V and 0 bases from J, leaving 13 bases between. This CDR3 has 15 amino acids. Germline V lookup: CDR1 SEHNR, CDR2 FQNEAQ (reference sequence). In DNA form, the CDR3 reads TGTGCCAGCAGCACAAACCTGGCCATGAACACTGAAGCTTTCTTT. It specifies CASSTNLAMNTEAFF.

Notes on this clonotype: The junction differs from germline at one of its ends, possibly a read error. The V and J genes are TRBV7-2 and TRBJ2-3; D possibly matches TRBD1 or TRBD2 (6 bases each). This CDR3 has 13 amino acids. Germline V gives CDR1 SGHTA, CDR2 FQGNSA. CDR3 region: CASSLEGGGTQYF. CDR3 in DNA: TGCGCCAGCAGCTTGGAGGGGGGCGGTACGCAGTATTTT. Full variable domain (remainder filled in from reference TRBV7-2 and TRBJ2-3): GAGVSQSPSNKVTEKGKDVELRCDPISGHTALYWYRQSLGQGLEFLIYFQGNSAPDKSGLPSDRFSAERTGGSVSTLTIQRTQQEDSAVYLCASSLEGGGTQYFGPGTRLTVL.

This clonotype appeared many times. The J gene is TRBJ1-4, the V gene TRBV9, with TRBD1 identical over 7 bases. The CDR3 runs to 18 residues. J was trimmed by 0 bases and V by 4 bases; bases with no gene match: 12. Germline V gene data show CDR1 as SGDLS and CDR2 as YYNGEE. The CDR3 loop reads CASSSSRGTVTTNEKLFF. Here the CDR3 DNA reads TGTGCCAGCAGCTCCTCCCGGGGGACAGTGACAACTAATGAAAAACTGTTTTTT.